The 21 T cell receptor beta chains in this list originate from one sample, sequenced in a study of glioma-infiltrating T cells. The iRepertoire nested amplicon-rescue multiplex PCR amplified TCR alpha and beta CDR3s from RNA. TCRdb re-called the multiplex PCR reads through MiXCR, storing one row per CDR3 protein. The sample contains fewer than 200,000 distinct CDR3 sequences, about 47% of which appear only once. The sequencing sample was made of glioma tissue, nonneoplastic brain tissue, or PBMCs (not recorded which). These receptors all come from a human donor with low-grade glioma or glioblastoma, undergoing nonglioma brain surgery, or in good health (not recorded which).

This rearrangement joins TRBV5-6 to TRBJ2-1, with TRBD2 matching 11 bases. The CDR3 runs to 16 residues. Unmatched junction bases numbered 8, after V lost 0 bases and J lost 9 bases. CDR1 is SGHDT, CDR2 YYEEEE, per germline. The CDR3: CASSLASLAGVVEQFF. The DNA of the CDR3 is TGTGCCAGCAGCTTGGCCTCACTAGCGGGAGTAGTTGAGCAGTTCTTC.

The J gene is TRBJ2-5, the V gene TRBV5-1, with 7 bases identical to TRBD2. The ends lost 0 bases at V and 5 bases at J; junction bases unmatched: 10. The CDR3 contains 16 residues. The germline CDR1 and CDR2 sequences are SGHRS and YFSETQ. Here the CDR3 reads CASSLVIAGVPETQYF. Written as DNA, the CDR3 is TGCGCCAGCAGCTTGGTGATAGCGGGTGTCCCCGAGACCCAGTACTTC.

The chain uses TRBV6-1 and TRBJ2-7; no clear D. This CDR3 is 10 amino acids long. The germline CDR1 and CDR2 sequences are MNHNS and SASEGT. The CDR3 DNA follows: TGTGGCAGTTCAAAGTACGAGCAGTACTTC. It yields the protein CGSSKYEQYF.

This clonotype was observed at least ten times. The chain recombines TRBV20-1 with TRBJ2-1, with 14 bases fitting TRBD2. Losses at the gene ends were 4 bases for V and 7 bases for J; bases not matched to a gene: 6. The CDR3 length is 15 residues. Germline CDR1 is DFQATT and CDR2 is SNEGSKA (reference sequence). The CDR3 bases are TGCAGTGCTAAGACTAGCGGGAGGGCTCGAAATGAGCAGTTCTTC. Its translation is CSAKTSGRARNEQFF.

The gene calls are TRBV5-1 and TRBJ2-7; D is perhaps TRBD1 or TRBD2 (5 bases each). CDR1 is SGHRS and CDR2 is YFSETQ in the germline V gene. The CDR3 has 14 amino acids. V lost 4 bases and J 0 bases, leaving 11 bases between the germline ends. DNA for the CDR3: TGCGCCAGCAGCGGGGGACCGCTCTCCTACGAGCAGTACTTC. This codes for CASSGGPLSYEQYF.

This chain joins TRBV29-1 and TRBJ2-4; the D call may be TRBD1 or TRBD2 (6 bases each). Germline assignment: CDR1 SQVTM and CDR2 ANQGSEA. This CDR3 is built from 13 residues. The V gene lost 6 bases and the J gene lost 5 bases, with 14 bases spanning the gap. The CDR3 DNA follows: TGCAGCGTGGGGACGGGGGCACAAAACATTCAGTACTTC. Translation gives CSVGTGAQNIQYF.

This clonotype showed up many times. This chain links TRBV28 with TRBJ2-1, with TRBD2 identical over 9 bases. Germline values: CDR1 MDHEN, CDR2 SYDVKM. After removal of 2 bases from V and 5 bases from J, the junction contained 4 bases not matched to a gene. CDR3 length: 15 amino acids. The CDR3 region is CASSLGLAGNNEQFF. The CDR3 nucleotides read TGTGCCAGCAGTTTAGGGCTAGCGGGAAACAATGAGCAGTTCTTC.

The chain is built from TRBV27 and TRBJ1-5, with no clear D. The V end was cut by 3 bases, the J end by 13 bases, with 13 bases between. Germline V lookup: CDR1 MNHEY, CDR2 SMNVEV (reference sequence). This CDR3 is 12 amino acids long. The CDR3 DNA sequence: TGTGCCAGCAGTTTTACGAATCAGCAACAGCATTTT. Translated: CASSFTNQQQHF.

The CDR3 loop reads CASSQVSPQGPYEQFF. The CDR3, as DNA: TGCGCCAGCAGCCAAGTGAGTCCCCAAGGTCCCTATGAGCAGTTCTTC. This chain links TRBV4-1 with TRBJ2-1; D remains unclear. The CDR3 length is 16 residues. CDR1 is MGHRA and CDR2 is YSYEKL in the germline V gene. The ends were cut back, 1 base at V and 8 bases at J, with 18 bases in the middle.

V is TRBV20-1 and J is TRBJ2-1; 10 bases match TRBD2. The CDR3 length is 13 residues. The V gene end was trimmed by 5 bases and the J gene end by 10 bases; junction bases not matched to a gene: 8. Germline-derived CDR1 and CDR2 are DFQATT and SNEGSKA (reference sequence). The CDR3 nucleotides read TGCAGTGCTGTCGCTAGCGGGAGCCACGAGCAGTTCTTC. This sequence encodes CSAVASGSHEQFF.

With respect to this clonotype: A read error is possible here, since a much larger clone lies one base away. The V call is TRBV2, the J call TRBJ2-1, with D possibly matching TRBD2 (6 bases). CDR1 is SNHLY, CDR2 FYNNEI, per germline. CDR3 length: 12 amino acids. CDR3: CASSGLVDEKFF. For the CDR3, the DNA is TGTGCCAGCAGTGGACTAGTCGATGAGAAGTTCTTC.

With respect to this clonotype: Relative to the germline gene, one junction end is altered; a read error may explain this. This chain uses TRBV28 with TRBJ2-7, with D possibly TRBD2 on 5 matching bases. Germline V gives CDR1 MDHEN, CDR2 SYDVKM. This CDR3 is built from 13 residues. CDR3 nucleotide sequence: TGTGCCATCAGGACGACTACGTCCTACCAGCAGTACTTC. Its protein product is CAIRTTTSYQQYF.

Many counts were recorded for this clonotype. This chain links TRBV3-1 with TRBJ1-5; the D is unclear. The CDR3 is 13 residues long. Germline V CDR1 and CDR2: LGHDT, YNNKEL (reference sequence). V was pared by 0 bases and J by 7 bases, with 7 bases between. The CDR3: CASSQDPRQPQHF. The CDR3 coding sequence is TGTGCCAGCAGCCAAGACCCTAGGCAGCCCCAGCATTTT. The full variable domain, its missing parts supplied by reference TRBV3-1 and TRBJ1-5, is DTAVSQTPKYLVTQMGNDKSIKCEQNLGHDTMYWYKQDSKKFLKIMFSYNNKELIINETVPNRFSPKSPDKAHLNLHINSLELGDSAVYFCASSQDPRQPQHFGDGTRLSIL.

The chain uses TRBV19 and TRBJ2-2; D is uncertain. The CDR3 is 16 amino acids. Looked up from germline, CDR1 is LNHDA and CDR2 is SQIVND (reference sequence). Trimming shortened V by 5 bases and J by 2 bases, and 15 bases separated the two germline ends. DNA of the CDR3: TGTGCCAGTAGTTCCCCGTTAGGGATCAACACCGGGGAGCTGTTTTTT. This translates into CASSSPLGINTGELFF.

To note about this clonotype: A clone one base away is much larger, so this may be a read error. The J gene is TRBJ2-1, the V gene TRBV20-1; 12 bases fit TRBD2. V gave up 6 bases and J gave up 6 bases; unmatched junction bases: 9. This CDR3 contains 15 residues. Germline-derived CDR1 and CDR2 are DFQATT and SNEGSKA (reference sequence). For the CDR3, the DNA is TGCAGTGCGCACAACCCTAGCGGGAGGGGCAATGAGCAGTTCTTC. Amino acids: CSAHNPSGRGNEQFF.

This clonotype appeared many times. The chain has TRBV28 and TRBJ1-2; a possible D gene is TRBD1 (6 bases). Germline lookup yields CDR1 MDHEN and CDR2 SYDVKM. V shed 5 bases and J shed 6 bases, with 10 bases lying between them. This CDR3 is 12 amino acids long. The CDR3 DNA follows: TGTGCCAGCAGTCAAGACAGGAATGGCTACACCTTC. Translating gives CASSQDRNGYTF.

Only a few counts were recorded for this clonotype. A much larger clone differs from this one at a single base, so this may be a read error. J is TRBJ2-7 and V is TRBV27; TRBD2 matches 13 bases. The V segment lost 6 bases and the J segment 5 bases; nucleotides outside the gene matches: 7. The germline gives CDR1 MNHEY, CDR2 SMNVEV (reference sequence). The CDR3 is 15 residues long. The CDR3 nucleotides read TGTGCCAGCAGCCAACAGGGACTAGCGGGACACGAGCAGTACTTC. As protein: CASSQQGLAGHEQYF.

Remarks on this clonotype: This may come from a read error, since a much larger clone is one base off. This chain links TRBV28 with TRBJ1-2; perhaps TRBD1 as D (6 bases). The V gene's germline CDR1 is MDHEN and CDR2 SYDVKM. The CDR3 contains 17 residues. V shed 1 base and J shed 3 bases, with 18 bases lying between them. CDR3 DNA: TGTGCCAGCAGTTTATACCTTTTCAGGGGAAGATACTATGGCTACACCTTC. Its protein is CASSLYLFRGRYYGYTF.

Details on this clonotype: A much larger clone sits a single nucleotide away, making a read error possible. The CDR3 bases are TGTGCCAGCAGTACGGGGGCCTACTTTAGCTATGGCTACACCTTC. The encoded protein is CASSTGAYFSYGYTF. The chain employs TRBV28 and TRBJ1-2, with D possibly being TRBD1 (6 bases). The germline V and J ends were trimmed by 5 bases and 4 bases, with 17 bases remaining between them. The germline gives CDR1 MDHEN, CDR2 SYDVKM. There are 15 residues in the CDR3.

The CDR3 region has the DNA TGTGCCGCATCAGGGGATCTCTCTCAGCCCCAGCATTTT. It specifies CAASGDLSQPQHF. V and J are TRBV19 and TRBJ1-5; tentatively, D is TRBD1 (6 bases). V was shortened by 11 bases and J by 6 bases, with 17 bases between the two germline ends. CDR1 is LNHDA and CDR2 is SQIVND in the germline V gene (reference sequence). CDR3 length: 13 amino acids.

Worth noting for this clonotype: Germline and junction disagree at one end, which may indicate a read error. V gene TRBV19 combines with J gene TRBJ1-1, with D perhaps matching TRBD1 (6 bases). CDR3 size: 13 residues. CDR1 and CDR2 from the germline V gene are LNHDA and SQIVND (reference sequence). Here the CDR3 reads CASSIRGNTKAFF. CDR3 DNA: TGTGCCAGTAGTATTAGGGGGAACACTAAAGCTTTCTTT.